These T cell receptor beta chains were read from a single sample in a study of T cell responses to AZD1222 COVID-19 vaccine. Profiled with immunoSEQ multiplex PCR; TCRdb holds only in-frame clones, not every one. The data hold about 54,000 clones, with around 80% observed a single time. The sequenced sample was peripheral blood, obtained on day 0 of AZD1222 vaccination. The receptors come from an adult in good health. Both conserved end residues are part of each CDR3. The D gene is left open where the match is weak. Clone size is shown for a subset of rows, as once, few, many or a class of expanded clone.

CDR3aa | CDR3nt | j_gene | abundance | d_gene | v_gene
CASSVELQGEAFF | TGTGCCAGCAGCGTAGAGCTACAGGGTGAAGCTTTCTTT | TRBJ1-1 | NA | NA | TRBV9
CASSLGQGAANQPQHF | TGTGCCAGCAGCTTGGGACAGGGGGCGGCCAATCAGCCCCAGCATTTT | TRBJ1-5 | NA | TRBD1 | TRBV7-9
CASSPLGTSAHNEQFF | TGTGCCAGCAGCCCCCTTGGAACTAGCGCCCACAATGAGCAGTTCTTC | TRBJ2-1 | medium-sized | TRBD2 | TRBV5-6
CASSGSGVDTQYF | TGCGCCAGCAGTGGAAGCGGAGTGGATACGCAGTATTTT | TRBJ2-3 | NA | NA | TRBV10-2
CATSPGLAGGVLGTYEQYF | TGTGCCACCAGCCCAGGACTAGCGGGAGGGGTTCTGGGGACCTACGAGCAGTACTTC | TRBJ2-7 | once | TRBD2 | TRBV24-1
CASSLSGRGNEQFF | TGCGCCAGCAGCCTAAGCGGGAGAGGGAATGAGCAGTTCTTC | TRBJ2-1 | NA | TRBD2 | TRBV4-1
CAWSPPTGPPVSPLHF | TGTGCCTGGAGTCCCCCGACAGGACCCCCGGTTTCACCCCTCCACTTT | TRBJ1-6 | NA | NA | TRBV30
CASTDRGRTNEKLFF | TGTGCCAGTACAGACAGGGGGCGGACTAATGAAAAACTGTTTTTT | TRBJ1-4 | NA | TRBD1 | TRBV19
CATKHSGNTIYF | TGTGCCACTAAACACTCTGGAAACACCATATATTTT | TRBJ1-3 | NA | NA | TRBV6-5
CASSLASLPYEQYF | TGTGCCAGCAGCCTGGCTAGTTTGCCCTACGAGCAGTACTTC | TRBJ2-7 | NA | NA | TRBV7-2
CASSPRQGMNTEAFF | TGCGCCAGCAGTCCCCGGCAGGGGATGAACACTGAAGCTTTCTTT | TRBJ1-1 | NA | NA | TRBV5-1
CASSVAVALDTDTQYF | TGTGCCAGCAGCGTAGCGGTAGCGTTGGACACAGATACGCAGTATTTT | TRBJ2-3 | NA | NA | TRBV9
CSVEAGRGEAFF | TGCAGCGTTGAGGCGGGGAGGGGTGAAGCTTTCTTT | TRBJ1-1 | NA | NA | TRBV29-1
CASTKNGGDGYTF | TGTGCCAGCACCAAAAATGGGGGGGATGGCTACACCTTC | TRBJ1-2 | NA | NA | TRBV27
CASSPWQSEKLFF | TGTGCCAGCTCACCATGGCAGTCTGAAAAACTGTTTTTT | TRBJ1-4 | NA | NA | TRBV18
CASWGDGFNIQYF | TGTGCCAGTTGGGGGGACGGTTTCAACATTCAGTACTTC | TRBJ2-4 | NA | NA | TRBV6-5
CASSLLPAGTNEKLFF | TGTGCCAGCAGTCTCCTCCCGGCAGGAACTAATGAAAAACTGTTTTTT | TRBJ1-4 | few | NA | TRBV27
CASTNPPGYEQYF | TGTGCCAGCACCAATCCTCCAGGATACGAGCAGTACTTC | TRBJ2-7 | NA | NA | TRBV12-3/TRBV12-4
CASSSRAEQYF | TGTGCCAGCAGTTCTAGGGCCGAGCAGTACTTC | TRBJ2-7 | NA | NA | TRBV6-2/TRBV6-3
CASSKNAAQGVNTGELFF | TGTGCCAGCTCAAAAAATGCCGCCCAGGGAGTAAACACCGGGGAGCTGTTTTTT | TRBJ2-2 | once | NA | TRBV18
CASGRDYPDTQYF | TGTGCTAGTGGTCGGGACTACCCAGATACGCAGTATTTT | TRBJ2-3 | NA | TRBD2 | TRBV12-5
CASSLDGVTEAFF | TGTGCCAGCAGCTTAGATGGGGTCACTGAAGCTTTCTTT | TRBJ1-1 | few | NA | TRBV11-3
CASSLRPQTGPEGTEAFF | TGTGCCAGCAGCTTAAGGCCTCAGACGGGCCCCGAGGGCACTGAAGCTTTCTTT | TRBJ1-1 | NA | NA | TRBV7-8
CASSLAGTVSYEQYF | TGTGCCAGCAGCTTGGCCGGGACAGTCTCCTACGAGCAGTACTTC | TRBJ2-7 | NA | TRBD1 | TRBV5-4
CASSPLGERSGNTIYF | TGTGCCAGCTCACCACTAGGAGAGCGCTCTGGAAACACCATATATTTT | TRBJ1-3 | NA | NA | TRBV18
CSGGTEAYEQYF | TGCAGCGGGGGGACAGAAGCCTACGAGCAGTACTTC | TRBJ2-7 | NA | TRBD1 | TRBV29-1
CASSYARGANYGYTF | TGTGCCAGCAGTTACGCGAGGGGCGCTAACTATGGCTACACCTTC | TRBJ1-2 | NA | NA | TRBV6-5
CAWNRGEGPGANVLTF | TGTGCCTGGAATCGGGGGGAGGGACCTGGGGCCAACGTCCTGACTTTC | TRBJ2-6 | few | TRBD2 | TRBV30
CASSLVQGASPTYNSPLHF | TGTGCCAGCAGCTTGGTTCAGGGGGCCTCCCCTACCTATAATTCACCCCTCCACTTT | TRBJ1-6 | NA | TRBD1 | TRBV5-8
CAIRTGEKPEAFF | TGTGCCATCAGGACAGGGGAAAAGCCTGAAGCTTTCTTT | TRBJ1-1 | NA | TRBD1 | TRBV10-3
CASSSRVLSSYNEQFF | TGCGCCAGCAGCTCCCGGGTCTTGTCTTCCTACAATGAGCAGTTCTTC | TRBJ2-1 | NA | NA | TRBV5-1
CASSESGGVLETQYF | TGTGCCAGCAGCGAAAGCGGGGGTGTCCTCGAGACCCAGTACTTC | TRBJ2-5 | once | TRBD2 | TRBV9
CASSTSGTGYEQYF | TGTGCCAGTAGTACATCCGGGACAGGGTACGAGCAGTACTTC | TRBJ2-7 | NA | TRBD1 | TRBV19
CASSQDRGSYQPQHF | TGTGCCAGCAGTCAAGACAGGGGGAGTTATCAGCCCCAGCATTTT | TRBJ1-5 | once | TRBD1 | TRBV2
CASSRFGGNQPQHF | TGTGCCAGCAGCCGATTTGGGGGCAATCAGCCCCAGCATTTT | TRBJ1-5 | NA | NA | TRBV5-4
CASSYSGTGNYGYTF | TGTGCCAGCAGTTACTCCGGGACAGGAAACTATGGCTACACCTTC | TRBJ1-2 | NA | TRBD1 | TRBV6-5
CASGLDFTGPQHF | TGTGCTAGTGGTTTAGATTTCACCGGGCCCCAGCATTTT | TRBJ1-5 | NA | NA | TRBV12-5
CASSLGLAGPSYEQYF | TGTGCCAGCAGCCTCGGACTAGCGGGACCTTCCTACGAGCAGTACTTC | TRBJ2-7 | NA | TRBD2 | TRBV5-6
CASSQLPDREVSNQPQHF | TGTGCCAGCAGCCAGCTCCCCGACAGGGAGGTTAGCAATCAGCCCCAGCATTTT | TRBJ1-5 | NA | TRBD1 | TRBV14
CSVRTGDREQYF | TGCAGCGTACGGACAGGGGACAGGGAGCAGTACTTC | TRBJ2-7 | few | TRBD1 | TRBV29-1
CASSWVVNTGELFF | TGCGCCAGCAGTTGGGTCGTAAACACCGGGGAGCTGTTTTTT | TRBJ2-2 | NA | NA | TRBV5-1
CASSQGTGSQPQHF | TGTGCCAGCAGCCAAGGGACAGGAAGTCAGCCCCAGCATTTT | TRBJ1-5 | NA | TRBD1 | TRBV3-1/TRBV3-2
CASSLVGGNTEAFF | TGTGCCAGCAGCTTAGTCGGCGGGAACACTGAAGCTTTCTTT | TRBJ1-1 | once | NA | TRBV7-2
CASSTEGALTDTQYF | TGTGCCAGCAGCACCGAAGGGGCGCTCACAGATACGCAGTATTTT | TRBJ2-3 | NA | NA | TRBV6-2/TRBV6-3
CASSQRGLAGGYQETQYF | TGTGCCAGCAGCCAGCGGGGACTAGCGGGGGGTTACCAAGAGACCCAGTACTTC | TRBJ2-5 | NA | TRBD2 | TRBV4-2
CASSFFSGNNEQFF | TGTGCCAGCAGCTTTTTTAGCGGGAACAATGAGCAGTTCTTC | TRBJ2-1 | NA | TRBD2 | TRBV7-2
CASSQDQLGARYF | TGCGCCAGCAGCCAAGATCAGTTGGGCGCCAGGTACTTC | TRBJ2-5 | NA | NA | TRBV4-1
CASSLNRGSPLHF | TGTGCCAGCAGTTTAAACAGGGGTTCACCCCTCCACTTT | TRBJ1-6 | NA | TRBD1 | TRBV12-3/TRBV12-4
CASSRSTGPSTEAFF | TGTGCCAGCAGCCGATCGACAGGGCCCAGCACTGAAGCTTTCTTT | TRBJ1-1 | few | TRBD1 | TRBV5-4
CASSFRSDQPQHF | TGTGCCAGCAGCTTCCGTAGTGATCAGCCCCAGCATTTT | TRBJ1-5 | NA | NA | TRBV5-6
CASSPELLAGRGTDTQYF | TGTGCCAGCAGCCCAGAATTACTAGCGGGGCGGGGCACAGATACGCAGTATTTT | TRBJ2-3 | NA | TRBD2 | TRBV7-2
CASSTRLGETQYF | TGTGCCAGTAGTACCAGACTAGGGGAGACCCAGTACTTC | TRBJ2-5 | once | NA | TRBV19
CASSLTPLSHYEQYF | TGTGCCAGCAGCTTAACCCCCCTGAGTCACTACGAGCAGTACTTC | TRBJ2-7 | NA | NA | TRBV7-6